This is a list of T cell receptor beta chains from one sample in a study of radiation and T cells in renal cell carcinoma. The repertoire was sequenced with immunoSEQ multiplex PCR; TCRdb's copy has only in-frame clones and lacks some. This table has about 170,000 clones, about 87% appearing once. This specimen was blood, taken from a patient whose treatment included radiotherapy and nephrectomy. These receptors were taken from a woman aged 45-59 years with renal cell carcinoma. CDR3s include the opening cysteine and the closing phenylalanine or tryptophan. Fields, in order: D gene, clone size, V gene, J gene, CDR3 DNA, CDR3 protein. A D gene is named only where the DNA matches it firmly. Size tells how often a clone was seen (once, few, many) or the class of an expanded clone, and some rows leave it out.

-,few,TRBV7-3,TRBJ2-2,TGTGCCAAGACCGGGGAGCTGTTTTTT,CAKTGELFF
-,-,TRBV13,TRBJ2-7,TGTGCCAGCAGCTTAGGGCACGGAACGGGGAGCGAGCAGTACTTC,CASSLGHGTGSEQYF
TRBD1,-,TRBV6-6,TRBJ1-6,TGTGCCAGCAGTTACTCCAACAGGGGAGAATCACCCCTCCACTTT,CASSYSNRGESPLHF
TRBD1,-,TRBV5-8,TRBJ1-2,TGTGCCAGCAGCTTGGCACAGCGGACAGGAGGCTACACCTTC,CASSLAQRTGGYTF
-,-,TRBV2,TRBJ1-1,TGTGCCAGCCTGAAGGTCGGCCGCACGCACACTGAAGCTTTCTTT,CASLKVGRTHTEAFF
TRBD1,-,TRBV9,TRBJ2-3,TGTGCCAGCAGAAAGGGGGCCAGCACAGATACGCAGTATTTT,CASRKGASTDTQYF
TRBD1,few,TRBV15,TRBJ1-1,TGTGCCACCAGCAGTGGCTGGACAGGCACTGAAGCTTTCTTT,CATSSGWTGTEAFF
-,-,TRBV15,TRBJ2-7,TGTGCCACCAGCAGAGAGTCCGGGTACGAGCAGTACTTC,CATSRESGYEQYF
-,once,TRBV29-1,TRBJ1-2,TGCAGCGTTGGTAACCCAAACTATGGCTACACCTTC,CSVGNPNYGYTF
TRBD1,-,TRBV29-1,TRBJ2-2,TGCAGCGTTGTTTATGCGACAGGGGGTTTTCCCGGGGAGCTGTTTTTT,CSVVYATGGFPGELFF
-,-,TRBV6-5,TRBJ2-6,TGTGCCAGCAGTTACTCGCTCTCTGGGGCCAACGTCCTGACTTTC,CASSYSLSGANVLTF
-,-,TRBV29-1,TRBJ2-2,TGCAGCGTTGGATGGAACACCGGGGAGCTGTTTTTT,CSVGWNTGELFF
TRBD1,-,TRBV2,TRBJ1-2,TGTGCCAGCAATCCGGGACAGGGTGGCTATGGCTACACCTTC,CASNPGQGGYGYTF
TRBD2,-,TRBV7-2,TRBJ2-3,TGTGCCAGCAGCCTCCGGACTAGCGGAGGCACAGATACGCAGTATTTT,CASSLRTSGGTDTQYF
-,-,TRBV7-3,TRBJ2-2,TGTGCCAGCAGCTTACACGGAGGGGTGAACACCGGGGAGCTGTTTTTT,CASSLHGGVNTGELFF
-,-,TRBV7-9,TRBJ2-5,TGTGCCAGCAGCTTAGCTTTTAGGGAGACCCAGTACTTC,CASSLAFRETQYF
-,-,TRBV29-1,TRBJ2-3,TGCAGCGTTGAACTCGGGGGCACAGATACGCAGTATTTT,CSVELGGTDTQYF
-,-,TRBV7-2,TRBJ1-2,TGTGCCAGCAGCTTGAGAAACAGGGATGGCTACACCTTC,CASSLRNRDGYTF
-,-,TRBV7-2,TRBJ2-1,TGTGCCAGCAGCTTAGGAGAGCCTGCCGTCCATGAGCAGTTCTTC,CASSLGEPAVHEQFF
TRBD2,-,TRBV7-2,TRBJ2-1,TGTGCCAGCAGCAAGCCTAGCGGGGGGGCCCATGAGCAGTTCTTC,CASSKPSGGAHEQFF
-,-,TRBV6-1,TRBJ1-5,TGTGCCAGCAGTGAGAGGGTTGGGGGCAATCAGCCCCAGCATTTT,CASSERVGGNQPQHF
-,once,TRBV18,TRBJ1-2,TGTGCCAGCTCACCATCCGGGACACGGTCGTATGGCTACACCTTC,CASSPSGTRSYGYTF
-,-,TRBV5-1,TRBJ2-3,TGCGCCAGCAGCTCCCCTGGGGGCCGAGATACGCAGTATTTT,CASSSPGGRDTQYF
-,-,TRBV19,TRBJ1-1,TGTGCCAGTAGTACCTCCCTGGTCCAGGGATACACTGAAGCTTTCTTT,CASSTSLVQGYTEAFF
-,few,TRBV2,TRBJ1-2,TGTGCCAGCAGCGCAGGGGACAACTATGGCTACACCTTC,CASSAGDNYGYTF
-,once,TRBV19,TRBJ1-4,-,CASTSGGRQGTEKLFF
-,-,TRBV5-1,TRBJ2-1,TGCGCCAGCAGCTTGGCGGCAGGGGTTAGTATTGAGCAGTTCTTC,CASSLAAGVSIEQFF
-,-,TRBV21-1,TRBJ1-1,TGTGCCAGCAGCCAAAAGTGGGGGAACACTGAAGCTTTCTTT,CASSQKWGNTEAFF
TRBD1,-,TRBV5-1,TRBJ1-2,TGCGCCAGCAGTTCGACAGGGAACCTCTATGGCTACACCTTC,CASSSTGNLYGYTF
TRBD1,-,TRBV7-6,TRBJ1-1,TGTGCCAGCAGCCCCGGGACAGTAGGCACTGAAGCTTTCTTT,CASSPGTVGTEAFF
TRBD2,-,TRBV7-9,TRBJ2-1,TGTGCCAGCAGCCCGCCAGGACTAGCGGGGAGCGAGCAGTTCTTC,CASSPPGLAGSEQFF